This T cell receptor beta chain was sequenced during a study of blood T cell repertoires in COVID-19. This clone was seen a single time. Germline values: CDR1 KGHSH, CDR2 LQKENI. CDR3 length: 14 amino acids. Unmatched junction bases numbered 9, after V lost 4 bases and J lost 7 bases. The authors' processing: The assay estimated nucleated cells by amplifying reference gene primers. Produced via immunoSEQ multiplex PCR; TCRdb's table is partial and in-frame only. V, J and clone size reflect that table, while D and trimming were determined from the DNA. The table has 63,000 or so clones, 80% to 85% seen once; the top ten hold 9.2%.

This chain uses TRBV18 with TRBJ1-1, with 7 bases matching TRBD1. Material: peripheral blood. The clonotype originates from a human donor in a cohort sampled during active COVID-19. This chain's CDR3 is CASSQVRGSGEAFF. The CDR3 coding sequence is TGTGCCAGCTCACAAGTCAGGGGGTCGGGTGAAGCTTTCTTT.